Following are 27 T cell receptor beta chains from one sample sequenced in a study of T cells after yellow fever vaccination. In TCRdb, the 5' RACE reads were re-called with MiXCR into one record per CDR3 protein. This sample has about 400,000 distinct CDR3 sequences; 6.2% occur once, and the top ten carry 14% to 15%. This specimen was PBMCs, taken 5 days after the yellow fever booster vaccination. The origin of the receptors is a man aged 25-40 years who received the YFV17D yellow fever vaccine.

The rearrangement uses TRBV5-6 and TRBJ2-7, with D perhaps TRBD2 (5 bases). CDR3 length: 15 amino acids. V was cut by 3 bases and J by 0 bases, with 13 bases left in between. CDR1 and CDR2 from the germline V gene are SGHDT and YYEEEE. CDR3 sequence (DNA): TGTGCCAGCAGCTCGGTAGCGAAGGCCTCCTACGAGCAGTACTTC. This encodes CASSSVAKASYEQYF.

The sample holds a few counts of this clonotype. V is TRBV12-3 or TRBV12-4 and J is TRBJ2-3, with unresolved D. The CDR3 has 12 residues. Trimming took off 6 bases at V and 7 bases at J, with 11 bases between the two ends. This chain's CDR3 is CASSPSLNTQYF. The DNA for the CDR3 is TGTGCCAGCAGCCCGTCCTTAAATACGCAGTATTTT.

This clonotype was seen a handful of times. V and J are TRBV28 and TRBJ1-6; D call uncertain. Trimming pared 6 bases from V and 4 bases from J, leaving 10 bases between. CDR1 and CDR2 (germline): MDHEN, SYDVKM. The CDR3 runs 14 residues. The CDR3 loop is CASSLTSYNSPLHF. The DNA for the CDR3 is TGTGCCAGCAGCCTGACGTCTTATAATTCACCCCTCCACTTT.

This clonotype was seen a handful of times. The chain couples TRBV11-1 to TRBJ2-7, with 10 bases identical to TRBD2. V lost 5 bases and J lost 7; bases outside the gene matches: 26. The CDR3 spans 20 residues. Looked up from germline, CDR1 is SGHAT and CDR2 is FQDESV (reference sequence). For the CDR3, the DNA is TGTGCCAGCAGCCCATACCTAGGACTAGCGGAAAACGCCCCTTTTCGGGAGCAGTACTTC. Residues: CASSPYLGLAENAPFREQYF.

The sample holds a few counts of this clonotype. V is TRBV20-1 and J is TRBJ2-2; TRBD1 or TRBD2 may be the D gene (5 bases each). The CDR3 is made up of 14 amino acids. Trimming shortened V by 6 bases and J by 6 bases, and 17 bases separated the two germline ends. CDR1 is DFQATT, CDR2 SNEGSKA, per germline (reference sequence). The CDR3: CSAPGPYTAGELFF. CDR3 bases: TGCAGTGCACCGGGACCCTATACGGCCGGGGAGCTGTTTTTT.

This clonotype was found many times. The CDR3 loop is CASSPPTGREYNEQFF. DNA for the CDR3: TGTGCCAGCTCACCACCGACAGGCCGTGAATACAATGAGCAGTTCTTC. The chain joins TRBV18 to TRBJ2-1; maybe TRBD1 (6 bases). This CDR3 comprises 16 residues. CDR1 is KGHSH, CDR2 LQKENI, per germline. V lost 0 bases to trimming and J lost 4 bases, with 13 bases between them.

This clonotype was seen only a few times. The V and J genes are TRBV5-4 and TRBJ2-3; D may match TRBD1 or TRBD2 (7 bases each). Trimming stripped 4 bases from V and 2 bases from J, with 14 bases between. Germline values: CDR1 SGHNT, CDR2 YYREEE (reference sequence). The CDR3 extends over 15 amino acids. The CDR3 DNA reads as TGTGCCAGCAGCCCAGGGGGGGGTTACACAGATACGCAGTATTTT. It encodes CASSPGGGYTDTQYF.

This clonotype was picked up many times. V gene TRBV6-2 or TRBV6-3 combines with J gene TRBJ2-1; the match to TRBD2 covers 9 bases. This CDR3 is 15 amino acids long. Germline assignment: CDR1 MNHEY and CDR2 SVGEGT. V dropped 5 bases and J dropped 2; count of bases not matched to a gene: 4. CDR3 sequence: CASSKTSGTYNEQFF. CDR3 coding DNA: TGTGCCAGCAGTAAGACTAGCGGCACCTACAATGAGCAGTTCTTC.

The chain uses TRBV7-2 and TRBJ2-7; no reliable D call. The CDR3 spans 14 residues. Germline lookup yields CDR1 SGHTA and CDR2 FQGNSA. The V end was cut by 4 bases, the J end by 3 bases, with 13 bases between. The CDR3 protein is CASSSFLGGYEQYF. In DNA form, the CDR3 reads TGTGCCAGCAGCTCCTTCCTGGGCGGCTACGAGCAGTACTTC.

This clonotype was counted a few times. This CDR3 reads CASSSGLLRALEQYF. DNA of the CDR3: TGCGCCAGCAGCTCCGGACTACTTCGGGCTTTAGAGCAGTACTTC. The chain carries TRBV5-1 and TRBJ2-7; TRBD2 might be the D (6 bases). The CDR3 is 15 amino acids. CDR1 and CDR2 (germline): SGHRS, YFSETQ. V lost 3 bases to trimming and J lost 7 bases, with 20 bases between them.

The table lists this clonotype with many counts. J is TRBJ2-7 and V is TRBV20-1; a weak D match, TRBD2 (6 bases). Trimming took off 6 bases at V and 3 bases at J, with 12 bases between the two ends. The CDR3 loop spans 12 amino acids. Germline V gene data show CDR1 as DFQATT and CDR2 as SNEGSKA (reference sequence). The CDR3 sequence: CSARRLDYEQYF. The DNA of the CDR3 is TGCAGTGCCCGTCGACTAGACTACGAGCAGTACTTC.

This clonotype was recorded many times. The rearrangement links TRBV29-1 to TRBJ2-1; TRBD1 is a possible D gene (5 bases). The CDR3 extends over 13 amino acids. Trimming cost V 1 base and J 7 bases, with 11 bases left between them. Germline CDR1 and CDR2: SQVTM and ANQGSEA. The CDR3 here is CSVEVWQGNEQFF. DNA for the CDR3: TGCAGCGTTGAAGTTTGGCAGGGTAATGAGCAGTTCTTC.

The V gene is TRBV5-4, the J gene TRBJ2-3, with D hard to call. CDR1 is SGHNT, CDR2 YYREEE, per germline (reference sequence). This CDR3 is built from 12 residues. V gave up 0 bases and J gave up 13 bases, with 12 bases separating them. The CDR3 nucleotides read TGTGCCAGCAGCTTGGCTCAAGCAAAAAAGTATTTT. It yields the protein CASSLAQAKKYF.

This clonotype was seen ten or more times. The chain carries TRBV4-3 and TRBJ2-7, with D tentatively TRBD2 (6 bases). The CDR3 is 14 residues long. The V gene lost 4 bases and the J gene lost 0 bases, with 10 bases spanning the gap. Germline V gene lookup returns CDR1 LGHNA and CDR2 YSLEER. Written as DNA, the CDR3 is TGCGCCAGCAGCCTGGACTACAGCTCCTACGAGCAGTACTTC. It specifies CASSLDYSSYEQYF.

The chain couples TRBV20-1 to TRBJ2-1, with 16 bases aligning to TRBD2. CDR3 length: 20 residues. Germline CDR1 reads DFQATT; CDR2 reads SNEGSKA (reference sequence). CDR3 region: CTAITGPGLAGGSSYNEQFF. DNA of the CDR3: TGCACTGCCATTACGGGACCGGGACTAGCGGGAGGGAGCTCCTACAATGAGCAGTTCTTC.

The DNA for the CDR3 is TGCGCCAGCAGCTTACAGCAACAGGGCACCGGGGAGCTGTTTTTT. This encodes CASSLQQQGTGELFF. This chain uses TRBV4-3 with TRBJ2-2; a weak D match, TRBD1 (6 bases). CDR1 is LGHNA, CDR2 YSLEER, per germline. This CDR3 is built from 15 residues. Trimming cost V 5 bases and J 4 bases, with 14 bases left between them.

Only a few counts were recorded for this clonotype. The chain has TRBV12-3 or TRBV12-4 and TRBJ2-1; TRBD2 matches at 7 bases. V lost 3 bases to trimming and J lost 9 bases; unmatched junction nucleotides: 11. The CDR3 totals 15 residues. The CDR3 region is CASSFGEGHFSEQFF. CDR3 nucleotide sequence: TGTGCCAGCAGTTTCGGGGAGGGCCACTTTTCTGAGCAGTTCTTC.

This clonotype showed up just a few times. This chain links TRBV5-4 with TRBJ1-2; 11 nucleotides match TRBD1. V shed 4 bases, J shed 3 bases, and the junction held 8 bases outside the gene matches. Germline V lookup: CDR1 SGHNT, CDR2 YYREEE (reference sequence). The CDR3 totals 16 residues. CDR3: CASSLAGTGGDYGYTF. For the CDR3, the DNA is TGTGCCAGCAGCCTTGCCGGGACAGGGGGGGACTATGGCTACACCTTC.

As regards this clonotype: One end of the junction varies from germline; a read error may be responsible. The J gene is TRBJ2-2, the V gene TRBV4-1; D remains ambiguous. CDR3 length equals 13 residues. CDR1 is MGHRA and CDR2 is YSYEKL in the germline V gene. CDR3 in DNA: TGCGCCAGCAGCCTTGTGAACCCCGGGGAGCTGTTTTTT. It yields the protein CASSLVNPGELFF.

This clonotype was counted at least ten times. The chain is built from TRBV29-1 and TRBJ2-2; 7 bases agree with TRBD1. The germline V gene has CDR1 SQVTM and CDR2 ANQGSEA. V lost 7 bases, J lost 4 bases, and 9 bases stayed unmatched. The CDR3 sequence is 14 residues long. The CDR3 DNA follows: TGCAGCGCAAGACAGGGAAGGAGCACCGGGGAGCTGTTTTTT. This encodes CSARQGRSTGELFF.

This clonotype was found many times. V usage is TRBV29-1 and J usage is TRBJ1-3, with D possibly matching TRBD1 (6 bases). The CDR3 contains 12 residues. The V gene's germline CDR1 is SQVTM and CDR2 ANQGSEA. With 7 bases removed from V and 4 bases from J, the gap between germline ends came to 11 bases. CDR3 protein: CSADSEGNTIYF. The CDR3 DNA follows: TGCAGCGCGGACAGTGAGGGAAACACCATATATTTT.

The table lists this clonotype with a few counts. The chain combines TRBV7-2 with TRBJ2-5, with D maybe TRBD2 (6 bases). Germline assignment: CDR1 SGHTA and CDR2 FQGNSA. Trimming left V 1 base short and J 4 bases short, with 13 bases between. This CDR3 contains 15 residues. The CDR3 DNA sequence: TGTGCCAGCAGCTTAGGCGGGATGGCATCAGAGACCCAGTACTTC. Its protein product is CASSLGGMASETQYF.

This clonotype appeared a few times. The chain recombines TRBV3-1 with TRBJ2-5; D may correspond to TRBD1 or TRBD2 (6 bases each). With 4 bases removed from V and 3 bases from J, the gap between germline ends came to 15 bases. Per germline, CDR1 LGHDT and CDR2 YNNKEL (reference sequence). The length of the CDR3 is 15 residues. The CDR3 here is CASSRGALKKETQYF. The CDR3 coding sequence is TGTGCCAGCAGCCGGGGGGCATTAAAAAAAGAGACCCAGTACTTC.

This clonotype was counted many times. The chain recombines TRBV7-2 with TRBJ2-7; no clear D. Trimming pared 4 bases from V and 4 bases from J, leaving 5 bases between. CDR3 length equals 11 residues. Germline CDR1 reads SGHTA; CDR2 reads FQGNSA. The CDR3: CASSSKYEQYF. The CDR3 coding sequence is TGTGCCAGCAGCTCAAAGTACGAGCAGTACTTC.

This clonotype has a handful of counts. The chain is built from TRBV3-1 and TRBJ2-3; D unclear. Trimming removed 0 bases from V and 0 bases from J, with 7 bases in between. This CDR3 spans 15 amino acids. Germline V lookup: CDR1 LGHDT, CDR2 YNNKEL (reference sequence). The CDR3 is CASSQEALSTDTQYF. The DNA of the CDR3 is TGTGCCAGCAGCCAAGAGGCCCTTAGCACAGATACGCAGTATTTT.

This clonotype was seen at least ten times. The chain links TRBV28 to TRBJ2-5, with 9 nucleotides matching TRBD2. Germline trimming cut 2 bases from V and 5 bases from J; bases unmatched to any gene: 9. The germline CDR1 and CDR2 sequences are MDHEN and SYDVKM. The CDR3 loop spans 16 amino acids. CDR3: CASSLRPAGGGETQYF. CDR3 DNA: TGTGCCAGCAGTTTACGCCCGGCGGGAGGGGGCGAGACCCAGTACTTC.

The rearrangement joins TRBV21-1 to TRBJ2-1; the table's D call, TRBD1, has no DNA check behind it. TRBV21-1 represents a pseudogene. The CDR3 has 17 amino acids. In DNA, the CDR3 is TGTGCCAGCAGCAAAGGGGCCCAGGACAGGACAAACAATGAGCAGTTCTTC. It encodes CASSKGAQDRTNNEQFF.